This entry lists 9 T cell receptor beta chains sequenced from one sample in a study of T cell responses to AZD1222 COVID-19 vaccine. The assay was immunoSEQ multiplex PCR, and TCRdb's table has in-frame clones only and misses some. There are around 150,000 clones in the sample; 92% occur only once, and 2.5% to 3.5% lies in the top ten. The sequencing used peripheral blood, collected 28 days after the second AZD1222 dose. These TCRs come from an adult who received the AZD1222 COVID-19 vaccine.

The V call is TRBV28, the J call TRBJ1-2; perhaps TRBD1 as D (5 bases). Per germline, CDR1 MDHEN and CDR2 SYDVKM. The V and J ends lost 7 bases and 2 bases respectively, with 14 bases between them. The CDR3 runs 14 residues. The CDR3 sequence: CASTLRGGNYGYTF. The CDR3 nucleotides are TGTGCCAGCACCCTACGGGGGGGGAACTATGGCTACACCTTC.

The V call is TRBV11-2, the J call TRBJ2-1; TRBD2 might be the D (5 bases). The length of the CDR3 is 14 residues. Germline V gene data show CDR1 as SGHAT and CDR2 as FQNNGV. Between the trimmed V and J ends, which lost 1 base and 2 bases, there was a span of 6 bases. The CDR3 protein is CASSLGGTYNEQFF. CDR3 nucleotides: TGTGCCAGCAGCTTAGGAGGGACCTACAATGAGCAGTTCTTC.

This chain links TRBV6-5 with TRBJ1-4; D is possibly TRBD1 (6 bases). This CDR3 has 14 residues. Trimming cost V 5 bases and J 4 bases, with 11 bases left between them. The germline V gene encodes CDR1 MNHEY and CDR2 SVGAGI. The CDR3 region is CASSRGADNEKLFF. CDR3 DNA sequence: TGTGCCAGCAGTCGGGGGGCCGATAATGAAAAACTGTTTTTT.

The chain couples TRBV7-9 to TRBJ2-2, with D tentatively TRBD1 (7 bases). Trimming took 4 bases from V and 5 from J, leaving 14 bases between them. There are 15 residues in the CDR3. The V gene's germline CDR1 is SEHNR and CDR2 FQNEAQ (reference sequence). For the CDR3, the DNA is TGTGCCAGCAGCTCCCTCAGGGGGGATACCGGGGAGCTGTTTTTT. Its translation is CASSSLRGDTGELFF.

The chain couples TRBV6-1 to TRBJ2-7; 8 nucleotides align to TRBD2. Losses at the gene ends were 1 base for V and 3 bases for J; bases not matched to a gene: 8. The CDR3 length is 16 residues. Germline assignment: CDR1 MNHNS and CDR2 SASEGT. The CDR3 DNA reads as TGTGCCAGCAGTGAAGTAGCGGGGTCCAGCGGCTACGAGCAGTACTTC. It specifies CASSEVAGSSGYEQYF.

This clone was seen only once. The CDR3 here is CASSPGGINNQPQHF. In DNA form, the CDR3 reads TGTGCCAGCTCACCCGGAGGGATTAACAATCAGCCCCAGCATTTT. The V and J genes are TRBV18 and TRBJ1-5; D unclear. The CDR3 is 15 amino acids. Germline assignment: CDR1 KGHSH and CDR2 LQKENI. V lost 3 bases and J lost 3, with 12 bases in between.

The chain employs TRBV10-3 and TRBJ2-7; D might be TRBD2 (5 bases). The CDR3 covers 13 residues. Trimming cost V 2 bases and J 2 bases, with 7 bases left between them. CDR1 is ENHRY, CDR2 SYGVKD, per germline. The CDR3 bases are TGTGCCATCAGTGAGACTAGAACCTACGAGCAGTACTTC. Its protein product is CAISETRTYEQYF.

The rearrangement uses TRBV19 and TRBJ2-1; maybe TRBD1 (5 bases). The V end was cut by 3 bases, the J end by 3 bases, with 9 bases between. Germline V gene sequence: CDR1 LNHDA, CDR2 SQIVND (reference sequence). The CDR3 covers 14 residues. The CDR3 bases are TGTGCCAGTAGTATCCAGGGCCACTACAATGAGCAGTTCTTC. Translated, it gives CASSIQGHYNEQFF.

V and J are TRBV12-3 or TRBV12-4 and TRBJ1-1, with unresolved D. The V and J ends lost 2 bases and 9 bases respectively, with 7 bases between them. This CDR3 region has 11 residues. In nucleotides, the CDR3 is TGTGCCAGCAGTTTAAGAGGGAAAGCTTTCTTT. Its protein product is CASSLRGKAFF.